In its sample, the clone carrying this T cell receptor beta chain was seen a few times. Its specificity is not known. The data were obtained in a study of cytomegalovirus exposure and HLA in healthy donors. Study-wide background: As released early, the data held 70 million to 95 million unique TCRs from HLA-typed donors. Notes on the study in general: The study designated about 180 TCR beta chains cytomegalovirus-associated. In a later analysis, HLA-associated TCR beta chains were more clonally expanded than equally common others. The study reported that TCR beta sequences accurately predicted HLA-A and HLA-B alleles in most subjects.

PCR was performed using 60 Vbeta and 13 Jbeta primers. TCRdb's copy holds only in-frame clones and misses some; the assay was immunoSEQ multiplex PCR. This table has some 56,000 clones, around 62% appearing once. Germline V CDR1 and CDR2: SGHKS, YYEKEE (reference sequence). The junction had 8 bases not matched to a gene; V was cut back by 2 bases and J by 3 bases. The CDR3 sequence is 16 residues long. Sequencing used PBMCs. The chain combines TRBV5-5 with TRBJ1-3, with 7 bases identical to TRBD1. The sequence derives from a human donor in good health. Here the CDR3 reads CASSFGGGYGGNTIYF. The CDR3, as DNA: TGTGCCAGCAGCTTTGGAGGGGGCTATGGTGGAAACACCATATATTTT.